The 25 T cell receptor beta chains presented below share a single source sample, sequenced in a study of blood T cell repertoires in COVID-19. Profiled with immunoSEQ multiplex PCR; TCRdb holds only in-frame clones, not every one. This sample has about 210,000 clones, with about 80% found just once. Sequenced sample: peripheral blood. The source is a woman aged 35 to 49 with active or convalescent COVID-19.

The V and J genes are TRBV5-8 and TRBJ1-3, with no clear D. CDR3 length: 18 residues. V lost 0 bases and J 3 bases, leaving 19 bases between the germline ends. Germline loops: CDR1 SGHTS, CDR2 YDEGEE. The CDR3 spells CASSLALQFTSGGNTIYF. The CDR3 nucleotides are TGTGCCAGCAGCTTGGCCTTGCAGTTTACCTCTGGTGGAAACACCATATATTTT.

The rearrangement joins TRBV24-1 to TRBJ2-1; D possibly corresponds to TRBD1 (6 bases). The germline V gene encodes CDR1 KGHDR and CDR2 SFDVKD. The CDR3 contains 15 residues. V was trimmed by 1 base and J by 2 bases, leaving 8 bases between them. CDR3 sequence reads: CATSDFTGTYNEQFF. CDR3 in DNA: TGTGCCACCAGTGATTTTACAGGGACCTACAATGAGCAGTTCTTC.

The chain is built from TRBV19 and TRBJ2-3; D is possibly TRBD2 (6 bases). The V and J ends lost 7 bases and 3 bases respectively, with 26 bases between them. The CDR3 has 18 residues. Germline lookup yields CDR1 LNHDA and CDR2 SQIVND (reference sequence). For the CDR3, the DNA is TGTGCCAGTACCCAACGAGGACCTCGGGGGATGGCGACAGATACGCAGTATTTT. Residues: CASTQRGPRGMATDTQYF.

The CDR3 nucleotides read TGCGCCAGCAGCCAAGATCTCGCGGGGGGGCCCTCGAACACCGGGGAGCTGTTTTTT. Protein sequence: CASSQDLAGGPSNTGELFF. The chain has TRBV4-3 and TRBJ2-2, with 9 nucleotides matching TRBD2. The CDR3 is made up of 19 amino acids. Germline CDR1 is LGHNA and CDR2 is YSLEER. Germline trimming cut 0 bases from V and 0 bases from J; bases unmatched to any gene: 8.

The chain's CDR3 is CASSRGQGSEKLFF. The CDR3 bases are TGTGCCAGCAGCCGAGGACAGGGGAGTGAAAAACTGTTTTTT. The V and J genes are TRBV6-5 and TRBJ1-4, with TRBD1 matching over 9 bases. Germline V lookup: CDR1 MNHEY, CDR2 SVGAGI. The CDR3 is 14 residues long. V lost 6 bases, J lost 7 bases, and 6 bases stayed unmatched.

A word on this clone: At the DNA level, this CDR3 is encoded by other sequences in the same sample as well. This rearrangement joins TRBV7-9 to TRBJ1-2; perhaps TRBD1 as D (6 bases). Germline V CDR1 and CDR2: SEHNR, FQNEAQ (reference sequence). The CDR3 has 14 amino acids. Trimming shortened V by 0 bases and J by 2 bases, and 7 bases separated the two germline ends. CDR3: CASSLAQGNYGYTF. The CDR3 DNA sequence: TGTGCCAGCAGCTTAGCGCAGGGGAACTATGGCTACACCTTC.

The chain links TRBV5-4 to TRBJ2-5, with 10 nucleotides matching TRBD1. The germline V gene has CDR1 SGHNT and CDR2 YYREEE (reference sequence). CDR3 length: 15 residues. The V gene end was trimmed by 7 bases and the J gene end by 0 bases; junction bases not matched to a gene: 6. This chain's CDR3 is CASQTGGPYQETQYF. The CDR3 region has the DNA TGTGCCAGCCAGACAGGGGGCCCGTACCAAGAGACCCAGTACTTC.

The V call is TRBV13, the J call TRBJ1-3; 8 bases fit TRBD1. CDR1 PRHDT and CDR2 FYEKMQ come from the germline V gene (reference sequence). This CDR3 comprises 14 residues. V was pared by 5 bases and J by 8 bases, with 8 bases of the junction left unmatched. The CDR3 DNA sequence: TGTGCCAGCAGCAGATCGGACAGGGTGGACACCATATATTTT. Translating it yields CASSRSDRVDTIYF.

The chain recombines TRBV30 with TRBJ2-1; TRBD2 agrees at 9 bases. Germline trimming cut 5 bases from V and 9 bases from J; bases unmatched to any gene: 11. The CDR3 has 14 amino acids. The germline CDR1 and CDR2 sequences are GTSNPN and SVGIG (reference sequence). CDR3: CAWVAGAGDGEQFF. CDR3 nucleotides: TGTGCCTGGGTAGCGGGAGCGGGTGATGGTGAGCAGTTCTTC.

J is TRBJ2-3 and V is TRBV9; TRBD2 matches at 7 bases. CDR3 length equals 14 residues. The V gene's germline CDR1 is SGDLS and CDR2 YYNGEE. V dropped 3 bases and J dropped 2; count of bases not matched to a gene: 3. The CDR3 bases are TGTGCCAGCAGCGGGACTAGGTACACAGATACGCAGTATTTT. Protein sequence: CASSGTRYTDTQYF.

V gene TRBV28 combines with J gene TRBJ2-1, with 8 bases fitting TRBD1. The length of the CDR3 is 12 residues. Per the germline V gene, CDR1 is MDHEN and CDR2 is SYDVKM. The trim removed 10 bases at V and 9 bases at J, leaving 8 bases unmatched. DNA of the CDR3: TGTGCCATCCCGGACAGGGCGGGTGAGCAGTTCTTC. The encoded protein is CAIPDRAGEQFF.

The chain carries TRBV27 and TRBJ1-1; possibly TRBD1 for D (6 bases). V gave up 6 bases and J gave up 3 bases, with 8 bases separating them. The CDR3 runs 12 residues. The germline CDR1 and CDR2 sequences are MNHEY and SMNVEV (reference sequence). CDR3 amino acids: CASSQGYTEAFF. The CDR3 bases are TGTGCCAGCAGCCAGGGGTACACTGAAGCTTTCTTT.

The rearrangement joins TRBV19 to TRBJ1-1, with TRBD1 matching 7 bases. Germline CDR1 LNHDA, CDR2 SQIVND (reference sequence). CDR3 length: 14 amino acids. Unmatched junction bases numbered 9, after V lost 6 bases and J lost 5 bases. CDR3 in amino acids: CASSPQGTWTEAFF. DNA for the CDR3: TGTGCCAGTAGCCCACAGGGGACGTGGACTGAAGCTTTCTTT.

The chain carries TRBV7-3 and TRBJ2-2; no definite D call. From germline, CDR1 is SGHTA and CDR2 FQGTGA. The CDR3 is made up of 14 amino acids. The V and J ends lost 5 bases and 4 bases respectively, with 11 bases between them. The CDR3 sequence is CASSPHAVTGELFF. The CDR3 nucleotides read TGTGCCAGCAGCCCTCATGCGGTCACCGGGGAGCTGTTTTTT.

The V and J genes are TRBV14 and TRBJ2-7; D might be TRBD2 (6 bases). CDR1 is SGHDN, CDR2 FVKESK, per germline. The V end was cut by 10 bases, the J end by 3 bases, with 22 bases between. This CDR3 region has 15 residues. The CDR3 loop reads CATPGGENGIYEQYF. The CDR3 nucleotides read TGTGCCACCCCCGGAGGGGAGAACGGAATCTACGAGCAGTACTTC. Full variable domain (outside the CDR3, taken from reference TRBV14 and TRBJ2-7): EAGVTQFPSHSVIEKGQTVTLRCDPISGHDNLYWYRRVMGKEIKFLLHFVKESKQDESGMPNNRFLAERTGGTYSTLKVQPAELEDSGVYFCATPGGENGIYEQYFGPGTRLTVT.

The chain recombines TRBV2 with TRBJ2-7, with 8 nucleotides matching TRBD2. Trimming removed 3 bases from V and 2 bases from J; junction bases left unmatched: 3. The CDR3 loop spans 14 amino acids. Germline V gene lookup returns CDR1 SNHLY and CDR2 FYNNEI. CDR3 region: CASSDIAGPYEQYF. DNA of the CDR3: TGTGCCAGCAGTGACATAGCGGGACCCTACGAGCAGTACTTC.

The rearrangement joins TRBV5-1 to TRBJ2-3; TRBD2 matches 7 bases. The CDR3 contains 16 residues. Germline loops: CDR1 SGHRS, CDR2 YFSETQ. J gave up 0 bases and V 2 bases, and 6 bases lay outside the gene matches. The DNA of the CDR3 is TGCGCCAGCAGCTTCAGGGACTACACTAGCACAGATACGCAGTATTTT. Translation gives CASSFRDYTSTDTQYF.

On this clone: The same CDR3 also results from other DNA sequences found in this sample. The chain combines TRBV6-1 with TRBJ1-1, with D possibly being TRBD1 (6 bases). Germline V gene sequence: CDR1 MNHNS, CDR2 SASEGT. This CDR3 is 13 amino acids long. Trimming shortened V by 3 bases and J by 5 bases, and 10 bases separated the two germline ends. The DNA for the CDR3 is TGTGCCAGCAGTGACAGGGGATTGACTGAAGCTTTCTTT. The encoded protein is CASSDRGLTEAFF.

This chain links TRBV5-1 with TRBJ2-5; TRBD1 aligns across 8 bases. The V segment lost 3 bases and the J segment 5 bases; nucleotides outside the gene matches: 9. CDR3 size: 15 residues. CDR1 is SGHRS and CDR2 is YFSETQ in the germline V gene. The CDR3 region has the DNA TGCGCCAGCAGCTCCCCTGGCAGGGGGCGCGAGACCCAGTACTTC. Protein: CASSSPGRGRETQYF.

The rearrangement joins TRBV12-5 to TRBJ1-3; no clear D. Trimming left V 6 bases short and J 1 base short, with 7 bases between. The germline CDR1 and CDR2 sequences are LGHNT and FRNRAP. The length of the CDR3 is 13 residues. CDR3 protein: CASGRESGNTIYF. CDR3 nucleotide sequence: TGTGCTAGTGGCCGGGAATCTGGAAACACCATATATTTT.

The chain has TRBV4-3 and TRBJ2-3; 9 positions agree with TRBD2. The CDR3 is 17 residues long. Trimming at V came to 0 bases and at J to 5 bases, leaving 9 bases not matched to a gene. The germline gives CDR1 LGHNA, CDR2 YSLEER. CDR3 DNA sequence: TGCGCCAGCAGCCAAGATCCTGGCGGGGGGGCGTTAGATACGCAGTATTTT. This encodes CASSQDPGGGALDTQYF.

This clone was counted a few times. V and J are TRBV18 and TRBJ2-1; 14 bases fit TRBD2. The trim removed 3 bases at V and 10 bases at J, leaving 5 bases unmatched. The CDR3 is 15 amino acids. Per germline, CDR1 KGHSH and CDR2 LQKENI. The CDR3 protein is CASSPGGLAGEEQFF. The CDR3 region has the DNA TGTGCCAGCTCACCGGGGGGACTAGCGGGAGAGGAGCAGTTCTTC.

The rearrangement uses TRBV7-9 and TRBJ1-2, with TRBD1 matching 11 bases. In germline, CDR1 is SEHNR, CDR2 FQNEAQ (reference sequence). The CDR3 extends over 17 amino acids. V lost 1 base, J lost 7 bases, and 11 bases stayed unmatched. The CDR3 DNA reads TGTGCCAGCAGCTTAGTGGGTCGAGGACAGGGGGCTTCTGGCTACACCTTC. Amino acid sequence: CASSLVGRGQGASGYTF.

This clone has just one count. The gene calls are TRBV30 and TRBJ2-3; TRBD1 matches 10 bases. V shed 5 bases, J shed 3 bases, and the junction held 8 bases outside the gene matches. The germline CDR1 and CDR2 sequences are GTSNPN and SVGIG (reference sequence). The length of the CDR3 is 15 residues. CDR3 coding DNA: TGTGCCTGGCGCCGACAGGGGGCGAGGACAGATACGCAGTATTTT. It yields the protein CAWRRQGARTDTQYF.

This clone has only one observation. Other DNA sequences in the same sample also yield this CDR3. The chain employs TRBV7-9 and TRBJ1-2; 7 nucleotides agree with TRBD1. Per the germline V gene, CDR1 is SEHNR and CDR2 is FQNEAQ (reference sequence). The CDR3 contains 13 residues. The V gene end was trimmed by 6 bases and the J gene end by 2 bases; junction bases not matched to a gene: 3. The CDR3 reads CASSLQGNYGYTF. The CDR3 DNA is TGTGCCAGCAGTCTACAGGGGAACTATGGCTACACCTTC.